This TCR beta chain originates from a study of CD8+ T cells in alopecia areata. Treatment defined: oral pan-JAK inhibitor, 5-10 mg twice daily. It was cDNA, reverse transcribed from extracted RNA, that served as the sequencing template. The protocol was immunoSEQ multiplex PCR, while the TCRdb copy is restricted to in-frame clones and leaves out a portion. The sample contains about 190,000 clones, 60% of which appear only once. Points from the study as a whole: Scalp specimens additionally yield sequences from normal skin's resident alphabeta T cells.

Details on this clone: Its matching antigen is unknown. Other DNA sequences from this sample encode an identical CDR3 as well.

The germline V and J ends were trimmed by 4 bases and 2 bases, with 11 bases remaining between them. The CDR3 has 13 residues. The germline V gene encodes CDR1 SQVTM and CDR2 ANQGSEA. The chain carries TRBV29-1 and TRBJ1-1; unclear D gene. This sequence was found in a human donor with alopecia areata. The sequencing used CD4+ T cells sorted from blood, collected at week 24, from a patient treated with tofacitinib. The CDR3 here is CSVAEGSNTEAFF. CDR3 nucleotides: TGCAGCGTTGCTGAGGGCTCAAACACTGAAGCTTTCTTT.